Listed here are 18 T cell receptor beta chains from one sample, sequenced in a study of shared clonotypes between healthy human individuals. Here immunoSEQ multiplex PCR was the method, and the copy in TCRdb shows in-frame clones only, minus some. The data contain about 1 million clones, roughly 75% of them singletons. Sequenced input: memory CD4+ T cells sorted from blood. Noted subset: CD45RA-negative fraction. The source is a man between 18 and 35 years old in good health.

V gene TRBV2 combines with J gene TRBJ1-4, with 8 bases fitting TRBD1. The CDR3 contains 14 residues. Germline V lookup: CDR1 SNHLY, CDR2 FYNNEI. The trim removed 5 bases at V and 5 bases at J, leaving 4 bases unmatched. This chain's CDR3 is CASSTQGGNEKLFF. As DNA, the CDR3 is TGTGCCAGCAGTACACAGGGGGGAAATGAAAAACTGTTTTTT.

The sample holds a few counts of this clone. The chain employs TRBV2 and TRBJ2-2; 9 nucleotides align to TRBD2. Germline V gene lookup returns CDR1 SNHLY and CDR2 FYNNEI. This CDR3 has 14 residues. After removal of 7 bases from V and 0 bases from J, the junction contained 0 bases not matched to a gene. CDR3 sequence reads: CASKRGANTGELFF. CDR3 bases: TGTGCCAGCAAGCGGGGGGCGAACACCGGGGAGCTGTTTTTT.

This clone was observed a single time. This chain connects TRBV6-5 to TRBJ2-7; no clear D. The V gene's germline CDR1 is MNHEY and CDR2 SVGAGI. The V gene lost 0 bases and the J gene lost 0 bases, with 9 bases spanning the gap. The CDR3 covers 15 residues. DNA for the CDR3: TGTGCCAGCAGTTACTCGACATTCGCCTCCTACGAGCAGTACTTC. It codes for CASSYSTFASYEQYF.

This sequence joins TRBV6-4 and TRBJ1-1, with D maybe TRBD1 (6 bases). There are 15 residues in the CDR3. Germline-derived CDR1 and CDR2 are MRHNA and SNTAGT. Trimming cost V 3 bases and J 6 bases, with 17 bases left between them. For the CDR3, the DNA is TGTGCCAGCAGTGATGCCGGGACACCGGGCGCTGAAGCTTTCTTT. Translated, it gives CASSDAGTPGAEAFF.

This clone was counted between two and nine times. The chain's CDR3 is CASGDSNYGYTF. The CDR3 region has the DNA TGCGCCAGTGGGGACAGTAACTATGGCTACACCTTC. The chain has TRBV10-1 and TRBJ1-2, with TRBD1 matching 7 bases. The CDR3 is 12 residues long. CDR1 WNHNN and CDR2 SYGVQD come from the germline V gene (reference sequence). V was pared by 9 bases and J by 1 base, with 2 bases of the junction left unmatched.

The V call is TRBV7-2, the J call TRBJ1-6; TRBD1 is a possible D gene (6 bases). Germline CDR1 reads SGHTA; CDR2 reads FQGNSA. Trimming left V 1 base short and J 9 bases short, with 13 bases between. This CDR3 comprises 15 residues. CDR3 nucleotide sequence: TGTGCCAGCAGCTTAGAGTGGACAGCGATTTCACCCCTCCACTTT. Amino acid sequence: CASSLEWTAISPLHF.

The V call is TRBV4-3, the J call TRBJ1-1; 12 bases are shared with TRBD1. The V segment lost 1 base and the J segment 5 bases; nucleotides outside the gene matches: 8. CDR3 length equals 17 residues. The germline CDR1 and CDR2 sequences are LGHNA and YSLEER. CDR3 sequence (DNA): TGCGCCAGCAGCCAAGGCGGGACAGGGGGCAGAAGGACTGAAGCTTTCTTT. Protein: CASSQGGTGGRRTEAFF.

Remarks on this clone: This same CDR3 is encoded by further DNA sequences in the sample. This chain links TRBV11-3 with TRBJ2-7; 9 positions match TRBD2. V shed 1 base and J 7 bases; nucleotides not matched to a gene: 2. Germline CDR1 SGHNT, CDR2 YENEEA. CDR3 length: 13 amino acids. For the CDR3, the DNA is TGTGCCAGCAGCTTAGGAGCGGGGGGTGAGCAGTACTTC. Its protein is CASSLGAGGEQYF.

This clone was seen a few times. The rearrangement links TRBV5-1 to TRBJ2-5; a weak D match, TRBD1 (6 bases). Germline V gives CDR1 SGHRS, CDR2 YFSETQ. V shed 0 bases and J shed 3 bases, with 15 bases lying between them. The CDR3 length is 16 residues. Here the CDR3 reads CASSLVGGSREETQYF. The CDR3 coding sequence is TGCGCCAGCAGCTTGGTAGGGGGTAGTCGGGAAGAGACCCAGTACTTC. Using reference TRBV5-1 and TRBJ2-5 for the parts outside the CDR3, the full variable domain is KAGVTQTPRYLIKTRGQQVTLSCSPISGHRSVSWYQQTPGQGLQFLFEYFSETQRNKGNFPGRFSGRQFSNSRSEMNVSTLELGDSALYLCASSLVGGSREETQYFGPGTRLLVL.

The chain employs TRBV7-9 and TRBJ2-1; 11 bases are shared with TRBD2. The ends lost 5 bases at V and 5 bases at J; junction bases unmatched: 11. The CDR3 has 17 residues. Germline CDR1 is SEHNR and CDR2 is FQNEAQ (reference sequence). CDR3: CASSPGVSGREDNEQFF. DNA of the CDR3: TGTGCCAGCAGCCCAGGGGTTAGCGGGAGGGAAGACAATGAGCAGTTCTTC.

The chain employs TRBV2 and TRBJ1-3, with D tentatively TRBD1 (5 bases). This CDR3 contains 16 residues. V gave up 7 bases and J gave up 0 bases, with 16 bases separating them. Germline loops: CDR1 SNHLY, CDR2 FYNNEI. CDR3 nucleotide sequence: TGTGCCAGCACGGAGGGATCAGGGTACTCTGGAAACACCATATATTTT. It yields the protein CASTEGSGYSGNTIYF.

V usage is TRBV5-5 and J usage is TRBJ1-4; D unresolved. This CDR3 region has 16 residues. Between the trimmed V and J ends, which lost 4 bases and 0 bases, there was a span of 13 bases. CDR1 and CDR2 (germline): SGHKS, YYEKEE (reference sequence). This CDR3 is CASSRTQTATNEKLFF. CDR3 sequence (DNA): TGTGCCAGCAGCCGGACCCAGACCGCAACTAATGAAAAACTGTTTTTT.

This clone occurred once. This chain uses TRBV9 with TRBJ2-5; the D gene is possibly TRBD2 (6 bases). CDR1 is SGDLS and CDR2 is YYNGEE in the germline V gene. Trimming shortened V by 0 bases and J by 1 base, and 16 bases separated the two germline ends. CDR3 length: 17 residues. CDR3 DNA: TGTGCCAGCAGCGTAGGCTTTGGGGACTGGAGCCAAGAGACCCAGTACTTC. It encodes CASSVGFGDWSQETQYF.

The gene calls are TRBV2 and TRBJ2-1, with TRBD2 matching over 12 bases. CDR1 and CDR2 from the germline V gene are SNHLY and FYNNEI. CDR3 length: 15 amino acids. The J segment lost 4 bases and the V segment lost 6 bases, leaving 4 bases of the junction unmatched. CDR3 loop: CASRLLAGGYNEQFF. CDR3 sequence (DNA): TGTGCCAGCAGGTTACTAGCGGGAGGATACAATGAGCAGTTCTTC.

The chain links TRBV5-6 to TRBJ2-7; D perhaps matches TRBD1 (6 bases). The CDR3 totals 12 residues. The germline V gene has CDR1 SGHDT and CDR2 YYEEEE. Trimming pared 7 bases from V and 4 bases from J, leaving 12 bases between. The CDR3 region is CASGRQDYEQYF. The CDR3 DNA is TGTGCCAGCGGCAGACAGGATTACGAGCAGTACTTC.

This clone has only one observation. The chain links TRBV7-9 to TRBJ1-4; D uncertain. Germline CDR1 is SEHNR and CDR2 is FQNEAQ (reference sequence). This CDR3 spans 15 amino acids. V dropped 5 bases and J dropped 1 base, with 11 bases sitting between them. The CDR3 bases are TGTGCCAGCAGCCCCGGGATTTTAACTAATGAAAAACTGTTTTTT. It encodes CASSPGILTNEKLFF.

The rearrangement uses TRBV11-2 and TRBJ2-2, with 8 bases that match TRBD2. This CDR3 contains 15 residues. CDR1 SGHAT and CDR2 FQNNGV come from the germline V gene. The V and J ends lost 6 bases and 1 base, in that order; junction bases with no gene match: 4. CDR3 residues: CASSLTSGNTGELFF. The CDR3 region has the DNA TGTGCCAGCAGTCTCACTAGCGGGAACACCGGGGAGCTGTTTTTT.

The DNA for the CDR3 is TGTGCCAGCAGCTTAAGTGTGGACAGGTCCTACAATGAGCAGTTCTTC. Translating it yields CASSLSVDRSYNEQFF. The chain links TRBV7-9 to TRBJ2-1; 7 bases map to TRBD1. This CDR3 region has 16 residues. Germline CDR1 and CDR2: SEHNR and FQNEAQ (reference sequence). V was pared by 2 bases and J by 1 base, with 5 bases of the junction left unmatched.